This entry lists 25 T cell receptor beta chains sequenced from one sample in a study of OX40 agonist ivuxolimab in advanced cancers. Clones were read by immunoSEQ multiplex PCR, and TCRdb kept only the in-frame ones, dropping some. The sample carries some 58,000 clones, approximately 91% recorded once. The sample was CD4+ or CD8+ T cells sorted from blood, taken in a trial of the OX40 agonist ivuxolimab. These receptor sequences come from an adult with an advanced solid tumor such as melanoma, head and neck, liver or kidney cancer.

CDR3 loop: CASSLGLAGGPGIQYF. The CDR3 DNA follows: TGTGCCAGCAGCCTGGGACTAGCGGGAGGGCCAGGCATTCAGTACTTC. This chain joins TRBV4-2 and TRBJ2-4, with 16 bases fitting TRBD2. Germline lookup yields CDR1 LGHNA and CDR2 YNFKEQ. The CDR3 totals 16 residues. V lost 4 bases to trimming and J lost 9 bases; unmatched junction nucleotides: 6.

V and J are TRBV6-1 and TRBJ1-6; 7 bases line up with TRBD1. This CDR3 is 15 amino acids long. V was clipped by 0 bases and J by 10 bases; unmatched bases: 6. Germline CDR1 MNHNS, CDR2 SASEGT. For the CDR3, the DNA is TGTGCCAGCAGTGAAGCGAGGGGGCGCGCATCACCCCTCCACTTT. Translating gives CASSEARGRASPLHF.

V and J are TRBV27 and TRBJ1-1, with D possibly being TRBD1 (6 bases). The CDR3 covers 14 residues. Per germline, CDR1 MNHEY and CDR2 SMNVEV (reference sequence). The V and J ends lost 6 bases and 4 bases respectively, with 15 bases between them. CDR3: CASRPPDRPTEAFF. The CDR3 DNA reads TGTGCCAGCAGGCCACCCGACAGGCCCACTGAAGCTTTCTTT.

The CDR3 here is CASGGRTGGMETQYF. For the CDR3, the DNA is TGTGCCAGCGGGGGAAGGACAGGGGGCATGGAGACCCAGTACTTC. The V gene is TRBV25-1, the J gene TRBJ2-5; 11 bases are shared with TRBD1. The CDR3 has 15 amino acids. The germline V gene encodes CDR1 MGHDK and CDR2 SYGVNS. Losses at the gene ends were 8 bases for V and 5 bases for J; bases not matched to a gene: 10.

The rearrangement uses TRBV5-1 and TRBJ1-1, with 8 bases aligning to TRBD1. The germline gives CDR1 SGHRS, CDR2 YFSETQ. Trimming cost V 3 bases and J 3 bases; bases outside gene matches: 4. This CDR3 region has 14 residues. CDR3 nucleotides: TGCGCCAGCAGCTCCCAGGGGGCTCACACTGAAGCTTTCTTT. This gives the protein CASSSQGAHTEAFF.

This rearrangement joins TRBV27 to TRBJ2-1, with TRBD1 matching over 8 bases. Trimming at V came to 3 bases and at J to 9 bases, leaving 7 bases not matched to a gene. Germline values: CDR1 MNHEY, CDR2 SMNVEV (reference sequence). This CDR3 region has 14 residues. The CDR3 is CASSFSRGLSEQFF. DNA of the CDR3: TGTGCCAGCAGTTTTTCCAGGGGGCTAAGTGAGCAGTTCTTC.

The chain recombines TRBV7-8 with TRBJ1-6; D call uncertain. This CDR3 has 14 residues. The germline V gene has CDR1 SGHVS and CDR2 FQNEAQ. V gave up 1 base and J gave up 16 bases, with 17 bases separating them. CDR3 residues: CASSLGGQSSGLHF. In DNA form, the CDR3 reads TGTGCCAGCAGCTTAGGAGGCCAGTCATCGGGGCTCCACTTT.

This clone was picked up a small number of times. The genes are TRBV14 and TRBJ2-2, with 9 positions matching TRBD1. Trimming removed 3 bases from V and 7 bases from J; junction bases left unmatched: 12. Germline CDR1 reads SGHDN; CDR2 reads FVKESK. CDR3 size: 17 residues. Here the CDR3 reads CASSHSRDRVFGGELFF. The CDR3 bases are TGTGCCAGCAGCCACAGCCGGGACAGGGTTTTTGGCGGGGAGCTGTTTTTT.

The chain links TRBV7-2 to TRBJ2-2; 8 bases agree with TRBD1. The CDR3 runs to 17 residues. Germline V lookup: CDR1 SGHTA, CDR2 FQGNSA. V shed 7 bases, J shed 4 bases, and the junction held 14 bases outside the gene matches. CDR3 coding DNA: TGTGCCAGCACCCTAACAGGGGGGACAGCGAGCACCGGGGAGCTGTTTTTT. This translates into CASTLTGGTASTGELFF.

The gene calls are TRBV18 and TRBJ1-2; perhaps TRBD1 as D (5 bases). The ends were cut back, 3 bases at V and 5 bases at J, with 10 bases in the middle. CDR1 and CDR2 (germline): KGHSH, LQKENI. The CDR3 length is 13 residues. The CDR3 loop reads CASSPGTEYGYTF. In DNA, the CDR3 is TGTGCCAGCTCACCCGGGACGGAATATGGCTACACCTTC.

This sequence joins TRBV9 and TRBJ2-1, with 12 bases that match TRBD2. CDR3 length equals 20 residues. V dropped 4 bases and J dropped 3; count of bases not matched to a gene: 17. CDR1 SGDLS and CDR2 YYNGEE come from the germline V gene. CDR3 nucleotides: TGTGCCAGCAGCCCCTTGGGTGGAGGGCTAGCGGGGGGGCACTACAATGAGCAGTTCTTC. Translation: CASSPLGGGLAGGHYNEQFF.

This sequence joins TRBV6-5 and TRBJ2-3; D unresolved. V shed 2 bases and J shed 2 bases, with 8 bases lying between them. CDR1 is MNHEY, CDR2 SVGAGI, per germline. The length of the CDR3 is 14 residues. CDR3 bases: TGTGCCAGCAGTTACAGGGATTTCACAGATACGCAGTATTTT. Translation: CASSYRDFTDTQYF.

The rearrangement uses TRBV7-2 and TRBJ2-5, with D possibly being TRBD2 (6 bases). The germline V gene encodes CDR1 SGHTA and CDR2 FQGNSA. V lost 1 base and J 5 bases, leaving 17 bases between the germline ends. This CDR3 has 16 residues. The CDR3 DNA follows: TGTGCCAGCAGCTTAGTAGCGGCCGCGGGTCTTGAGACCCAGTACTTC. Residues: CASSLVAAAGLETQYF.

There are a few counts of this clone. V gene TRBV15 combines with J gene TRBJ2-4, with D possibly matching TRBD1 (5 bases). This CDR3 region has 15 residues. V lost 0 bases to trimming and J lost 7 bases, with 13 bases between them. Germline V gives CDR1 LNHNV, CDR2 YYDKDF (reference sequence). As DNA, the CDR3 is TGTGCCACCAGCAGAGATCAGGGTTCCGGGAACATTCAGTACTTC. This translates into CATSRDQGSGNIQYF.

The chain joins TRBV30 to TRBJ1-6; D perhaps matches TRBD1 (5 bases). CDR1 is GTSNPN and CDR2 is SVGIG in the germline V gene (reference sequence). V gave up 2 bases and J gave up 6 bases, with 20 bases separating them. There are 17 residues in the CDR3. CDR3 sequence reads: CAWSPQRGGLANSPLHF. DNA for the CDR3: TGTGCCTGGAGTCCCCAGCGGGGGGGACTTGCTAATTCACCCCTCCACTTT.

The gene calls are TRBV14 and TRBJ2-1, with D perhaps given as TRBD1 or TRBD2 (6 bases each). V lost 5 bases and J lost 0, with 17 bases in between. From germline, CDR1 is SGHDN and CDR2 FVKESK. The CDR3 covers 17 residues. For the CDR3, the DNA is TGTGCCAGCAGCTCAGGGGTGGGACTGGACTCCTACAATGAGCAGTTCTTC. The encoded protein is CASSSGVGLDSYNEQFF. The full variable domain, with the rest looked up from reference TRBV14 and TRBJ2-1, is EAGVTQFPSHSVIEKGQTVTLRCDPISGHDNLYWYRRVMGKEIKFLLHFVKESKQDESGMPNNRFLAERTGGTYSTLKVQPAELEDSGVYFCASSSGVGLDSYNEQFFGPGTRLTVL.

The chain has TRBV5-1 and TRBJ2-1; 7 positions match TRBD2. Germline loops: CDR1 SGHRS, CDR2 YFSETQ. V was pared by 4 bases and J by 3 bases, with 4 bases of the junction left unmatched. This CDR3 has 14 amino acids. Here the CDR3 reads CASSASGLYNEQFF. CDR3 nucleotides: TGCGCCAGCAGCGCTAGCGGCCTCTACAATGAGCAGTTCTTC.

This CDR3 is CASSIAWGLHTQYF. The CDR3 nucleotides are TGTGCCAGTAGTATAGCGTGGGGGTTGCATACGCAGTATTTT. The chain couples TRBV19 to TRBJ2-3; D is perhaps TRBD1 or TRBD2 (5 bases each). V was pared by 1 base and J by 7 bases, with 12 bases between. CDR3 length equals 14 residues. Germline V gene lookup returns CDR1 LNHDA and CDR2 SQIVND (reference sequence).

The chain couples TRBV15 to TRBJ1-2; the match to TRBD1 covers 8 bases. CDR1 is LNHNV and CDR2 is YYDKDF in the germline V gene (reference sequence). V trimming: 2 bases; J trimming: 3 bases; junction bases outside the gene matches: 5. The CDR3 totals 15 residues. CDR3 nucleotide sequence: TGTGCCACCAGCAGACAGGGGGCCGGCGACTATGGCTACACCTTC. Protein product: CATSRQGAGDYGYTF. Based on the CDR3 plus reference TRBV15 and TRBJ1-2, the full variable domain is DAMVIQNPRYQVTQFGKPVTLSCSQTLNHNVMYWYQQKSSQAPKLLFHYYDKDFNNEADTPDNFQSRRPNTSFCFLDIRSPGLGDTAMYLCATSRQGAGDYGYTFGSGTRLTVV.

The chain links TRBV5-4 to TRBJ2-1; 8 bases map to TRBD2. The CDR3 is 14 amino acids. V lost 1 base, J lost 9 bases, and 6 bases stayed unmatched. CDR1 and CDR2 (germline): SGHNT, YYREEE (reference sequence). This CDR3 is CASSLPGGLREQFF. CDR3 in DNA: TGTGCCAGCAGCTTGCCGGGGGGGCTTCGTGAGCAGTTCTTC.

The chain joins TRBV12-5 to TRBJ1-1; D ambiguous. Germline V gene lookup returns CDR1 LGHNT and CDR2 FRNRAP. This CDR3 has 14 amino acids. V shed 3 bases and J shed 5 bases, with 13 bases lying between them. Here the CDR3 reads CASGFEGIETEAFF. For the CDR3, the DNA is TGTGCTAGTGGTTTTGAGGGCATTGAGACTGAAGCTTTCTTT.

The chain links TRBV5-5 to TRBJ1-6, with TRBD1 identical over 7 bases. Germline CDR1 is SGHKS and CDR2 is YYEKEE (reference sequence). This CDR3 region has 15 residues. Losses at the gene ends were 1 base for V and 7 bases for J; bases not matched to a gene: 5. The CDR3 coding sequence is TGTGCCAGCAGCTTGCTGGGACAGATAAATTCACCCCTCCACTTT. The encoded protein is CASSLLGQINSPLHF.

The genes are TRBV6-5 and TRBJ2-7, with D tentatively TRBD1 (5 bases). The CDR3 is 15 amino acids. Germline CDR1 reads MNHEY; CDR2 reads SVGAGI. V gave up 5 bases and J gave up 0 bases, with 14 bases separating them. CDR3 coding DNA: TGTGCCAGCAGTAGACTGACAGATTACTCCTACGAGCAGTACTTC. Translated: CASSRLTDYSYEQYF.

The chain couples TRBV7-3 to TRBJ1-1; D gene unclear. V was clipped by 2 bases and J by 1 base, with 8 bases between them. From germline, CDR1 is SGHTA and CDR2 FQGTGA. CDR3 length: 14 residues. This CDR3 reads CASSLSGSNTEAFF. In DNA, the CDR3 is TGTGCCAGCAGCTTATCAGGATCGAACACTGAAGCTTTCTTT. Based on the CDR3 plus reference TRBV7-3 and TRBJ1-1, the full variable domain is GAGVSQTPSNKVTEKGKYVELRCDPISGHTALYWYRQSLGQGPEFLIYFQGTGAADDSGLPNDRFFAVRPEGSVSTLKIQRTERGDSAVYLCASSLSGSNTEAFFGQGTRLTVV.

This chain connects TRBV18 to TRBJ1-6, with TRBD1 as a possible D gene (6 bases). This CDR3 contains 15 residues. Trimming took 1 base from V and 7 from J, leaving 11 bases between them. Germline V gene sequence: CDR1 KGHSH, CDR2 LQKENI. The CDR3 reads CASSPLGQGNSPLHF. The CDR3 region has the DNA TGTGCCAGCTCACCACTCGGGCAGGGGAATTCACCCCTCCACTTT.